In its sample, the clone carrying this T cell receptor (beta chain) was seen a few times. The CDR3 spans 16 residues. The method was immunoSEQ multiplex PCR; TCRdb's version includes in-frame clones alone and lacks a portion of them. The sample includes 30,000 to 40,000 clones, about 88% of them seen just once. The data were taken from a study of sequential checkpoint blockade in melanoma. About the research overall: After both sequences, patients received maintenance nivolumab.

Described treatment: randomized to nivolumab then ipilimumab (arm A) or the reverse (arm B). Patients had received no earlier DNA-damaging chemotherapy. Sorted cells were live CD3+CD8+, lacking CD19 and CD56, from PBMCs. The clonotype originates from a human donor with melanoma. The chain is built from TRBV21-1 and TRBJ2-7; the tabulated D call, TRBD1, remains unverified against the DNA. TRBV21-1 is a pseudogene. Sequenced here: CD8+ T cells sorted from blood (inferred from file names), sampled from a patient given nivolumab and ipilimumab in sequence. The CDR3 DNA reads as TGTGCCAGCAGCAAAACGTACAGGACAGGGCCCTACGAGCAGTACTTC. This gives the protein CASSKTYRTGPYEQYF.